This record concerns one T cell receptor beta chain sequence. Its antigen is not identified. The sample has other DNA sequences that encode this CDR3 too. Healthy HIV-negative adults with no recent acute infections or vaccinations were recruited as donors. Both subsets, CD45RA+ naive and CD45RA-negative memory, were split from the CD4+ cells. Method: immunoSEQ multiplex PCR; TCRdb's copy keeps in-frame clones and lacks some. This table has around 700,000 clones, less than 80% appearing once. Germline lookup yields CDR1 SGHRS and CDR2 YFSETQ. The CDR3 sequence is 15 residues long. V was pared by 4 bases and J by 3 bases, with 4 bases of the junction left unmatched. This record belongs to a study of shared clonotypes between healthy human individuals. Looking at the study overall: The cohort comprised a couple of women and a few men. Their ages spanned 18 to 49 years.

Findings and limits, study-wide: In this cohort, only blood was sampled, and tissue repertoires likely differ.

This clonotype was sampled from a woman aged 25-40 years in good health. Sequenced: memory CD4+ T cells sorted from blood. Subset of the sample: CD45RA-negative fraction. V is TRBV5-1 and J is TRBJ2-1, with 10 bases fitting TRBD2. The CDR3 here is CASSRSSGSYNEQFF. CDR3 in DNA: TGCGCCAGCAGCCGATCTAGCGGGAGCTACAATGAGCAGTTCTTC.